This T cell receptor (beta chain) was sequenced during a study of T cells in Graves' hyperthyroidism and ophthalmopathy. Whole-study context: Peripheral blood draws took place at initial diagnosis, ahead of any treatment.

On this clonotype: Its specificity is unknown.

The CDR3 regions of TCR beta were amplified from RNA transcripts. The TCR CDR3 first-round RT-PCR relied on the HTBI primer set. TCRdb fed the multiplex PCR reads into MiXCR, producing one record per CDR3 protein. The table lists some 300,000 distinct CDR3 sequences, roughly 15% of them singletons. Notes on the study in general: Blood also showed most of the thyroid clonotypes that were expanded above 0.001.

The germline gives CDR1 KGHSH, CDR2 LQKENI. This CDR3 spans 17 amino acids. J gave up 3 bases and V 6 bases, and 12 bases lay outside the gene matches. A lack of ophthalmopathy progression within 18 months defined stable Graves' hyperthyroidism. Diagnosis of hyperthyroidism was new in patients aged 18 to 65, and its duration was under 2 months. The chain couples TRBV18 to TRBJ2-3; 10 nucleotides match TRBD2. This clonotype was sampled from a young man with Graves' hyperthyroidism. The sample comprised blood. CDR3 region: CASSSGVAGGWTDTQYF. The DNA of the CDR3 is TGTGCCAGCTCCTCTGGCGTAGCGGGAGGTTGGACAGATACGCAGTATTTT.